This record covers a single T cell receptor (beta chain). Clones were sequenced by immunoSEQ multiplex PCR, and TCRdb holds only the in-frame ones, with some missing. Among over 120,000 clones, 76% were seen once, and the ten largest hold under 6%. This entry belongs to a study of blood T cell repertoires in COVID-19. CDR3 size: 16 residues. The germline V gene encodes CDR1 SGHRS and CDR2 YFSETQ. The trim removed 6 bases at V and 0 bases at J, leaving 9 bases unmatched. The TCR originated in a woman of 80 years or more with active or convalescent COVID-19. The chain uses TRBV5-1 and TRBJ2-5, with 9 bases fitting TRBD2. Sequenced: peripheral blood. CDR3 in DNA: TGCGCCAGCACCGATATTAGCGGGGGCAACCAAGAGACCCAGTACTTC. Amino acid sequence: CASTDISGGNQETQYF.